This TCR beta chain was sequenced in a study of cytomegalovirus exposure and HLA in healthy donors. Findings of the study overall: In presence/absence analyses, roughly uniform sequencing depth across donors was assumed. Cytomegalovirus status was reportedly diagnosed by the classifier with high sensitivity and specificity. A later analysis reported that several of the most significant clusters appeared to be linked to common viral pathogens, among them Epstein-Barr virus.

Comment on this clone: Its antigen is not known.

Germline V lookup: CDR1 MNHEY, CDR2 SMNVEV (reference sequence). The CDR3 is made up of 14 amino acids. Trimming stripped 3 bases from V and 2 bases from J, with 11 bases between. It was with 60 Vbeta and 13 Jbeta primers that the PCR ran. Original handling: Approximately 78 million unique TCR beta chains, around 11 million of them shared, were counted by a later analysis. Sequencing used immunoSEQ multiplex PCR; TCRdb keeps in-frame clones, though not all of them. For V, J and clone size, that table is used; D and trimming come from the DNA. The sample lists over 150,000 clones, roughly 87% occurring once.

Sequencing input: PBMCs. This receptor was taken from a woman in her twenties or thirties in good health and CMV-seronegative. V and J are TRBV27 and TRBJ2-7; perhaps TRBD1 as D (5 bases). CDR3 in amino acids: CASSFGADTYEQYF. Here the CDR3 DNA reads TGTGCCAGCAGTTTTGGGGCAGACACCTACGAGCAGTACTTC.